This T cell receptor beta chain was obtained from a study of CD8 T cells in acute hepatitis C reinfection. Study-wide background: CD8+ T cells recognizing the HCV NS3-1073 epitope were profiled acutely and after viral clearance.

Sequenced by immunoSEQ multiplex PCR; TCRdb stores in-frame clones only, minus some. Of about 38,000 clones listed, approximately 90% are singletons. CDR3 length: 14 residues. In germline, CDR1 is SGHNT, CDR2 YYREEE (reference sequence). Trimming cost V 4 bases and J 7 bases; bases outside gene matches: 5. Time point reported: naive CD8 control sorted from an acute-time-point sample. This chain links TRBV5-4 with TRBJ2-4; 10 bases are a match to TRBD1. Material: naive CD8+ T cells from PBMCs. This receptor was obtained from a young man with chronic hepatitis C. This CDR3 is CASSTTGQGNIQYF. CDR3 nucleotide sequence: TGTGCCAGCAGCACCACGGGACAGGGGAACATTCAGTACTTC.